This T cell receptor (beta chain) was sequenced in a study of blood T cells in healthy people across ages. Germline values: CDR1 GTSNPN, CDR2 SVGIG (reference sequence). CDR3 size: 12 residues. V was clipped by 0 bases and J by 8 bases, with 10 bases between them. PCR was performed a second time for roughly 7 to 11 cycles using a sample-barcoded 5' primer and a J-beta primer mix. In TCRdb, the 5' RACE reads were re-called with MiXCR into one record per CDR3 protein. The sample yields about 1,600,000 distinct CDR3 sequences, 42% seen once. The TCR comes from a woman aged 18-30 years in good health. The sequencing sample was made of blood. This sequence joins TRBV30 and TRBJ1-2; a weak D match, TRBD1 (6 bases). Here the CDR3 DNA reads TGTGCCTGGAGTGTAGGGGGGCCCGGCTACACCTTC. Amino acid sequence: CAWSVGGPGYTF.